This T cell receptor beta chain comes out of a study of early T cells in non-severe SARS-CoV-2 infection. Study context: Bulk RNA isolated from unsorted whole blood underwent sequencing; chains were not paired. Study findings and constraints: VDJdb matching skewed toward anti-spike CD8 responses, missing private and CD4 specificities.

Unique molecular identifiers were affixed to single, distinct cDNA molecules. TCRdb re-derived calls from the 5' RACE reads in MiXCR, one entry per CDR3 protein. The sample has about 39,000 distinct CDR3 sequences; around 6% are singletons. Trimming cost V 2 bases and J 3 bases, with 19 bases left between them. Germline V lookup: CDR1 MNHEY, CDR2 SVGEGT. This CDR3 comprises 17 residues. There are many counts of this clonotype. The antigen remains undetermined. This TCR was sampled from an adult who was a healthcare worker with PCR-confirmed SARS-CoV-2 infection or an uninfected control (not recorded which). The sample here was whole blood, taken at baseline. This chain links TRBV6-2 or TRBV6-3 with TRBJ1-1; D unresolved. The DNA for the CDR3 is TGTGCCAGCAGTTACGTCGAATCAACGGGAATGTACACTGAAGCTTTCTTT. Translated, it gives CASSYVESTGMYTEAFF.